These T cell receptor beta chains were read from a single sample in a study of cytomegalovirus exposure and HLA in healthy donors. The protocol was immunoSEQ multiplex PCR, while the TCRdb copy is restricted to in-frame clones and leaves out a portion. The profile shows about 160,000 clones, over 70% of them singletons. The specimen sequenced was PBMCs. Receptor source: a woman aged 30 to 39 in good health and CMV-seronegative. Both conserved end residues are part of each CDR3. The D gene is left open where the match is weak. A row's size may be missing; if present it is once, few, many or a size class.

d_call	v_call	j_call	clone_size	cdr3_nt	cdr3_aa
TRBD1	TRBV6-1	TRBJ2-7	-	TGTGCCAGCAGCACCAGGGGGCGTTCTCTCTACGAGCAGTACTTC	CASSTRGRSLYEQYF
TRBD1	TRBV30	TRBJ1-4	-	TGTGCCTGGCGACAGGGCTCCGCCACTAATGAAAAACTGTTTTTT	CAWRQGSATNEKLFF
-	TRBV9	TRBJ1-1	-	TGTGCCAGCAGCGTAGCTCCCAGGGGGAACACTGAAGCTTTCTTT	CASSVAPRGNTEAFF
TRBD1	TRBV5-1	TRBJ2-1	-	TGCGCCAGCAGCTTGGCCGGGACAGGGTCGGCCTACAATGAGCAGTTCTTC	CASSLAGTGSAYNEQFF
TRBD1	TRBV19	TRBJ2-7	-	TGTGCCAGTAGTATCAGCCGGGACAGGTTCTACGAGCAGTACTTC	CASSISRDRFYEQYF
TRBD1	TRBV9	TRBJ2-5	-	TGTGCCAGCAGCGGAGCTCCGGGACAGGGTAAAGGGACCCAGTACTTC	CASSGAPGQGKGTQYF
-	TRBV6-1	TRBJ1-1	-	TGTGCCAGCGAAGAGACGGGCAGGGTGAACACTGAAGCTTTCTTT	CASEETGRVNTEAFF
TRBD1	TRBV2	TRBJ1-2	-	TGTGCCAGCGGGACAGGGGCGAACTATGGCTACACCTTC	CASGTGANYGYTF
-	TRBV2	TRBJ1-1	-	TGTGCCAGCATGGTCCGACAGCTTCCGAACACTGAAGCTTTCTTT	CASMVRQLPNTEAFF
-	TRBV11-2	TRBJ1-2	-	TGTGCCAGCAGCTTTGGGCTTTCTGGCTACACCTTC	CASSFGLSGYTF
-	TRBV27	TRBJ1-1	-	TGTGCCAGCAGTTTATTGGCTACAGGGAACACTGAAGCTTTCTTT	CASSLLATGNTEAFF
TRBD1	TRBV9	TRBJ1-4	-	TGTGCCAGCACCCCCCAGGGACAGGGTAATGAAAAACTGTTTTTT	CASTPQGQGNEKLFF
TRBD1	TRBV18	TRBJ2-7	-	TGTGCCAGCTCACCAGGGGGCGACAGGGACGGACGGCAGTACTTC	CASSPGGDRDGRQYF
-	TRBV29-1	TRBJ2-1	-	TGCAGCGTTCAGGGCGGGGCGAGCTCCTACAATGAGCAGTTCTTC	CSVQGGASSYNEQFF
TRBD2	TRBV29-1	TRBJ2-1	-	TGCAGCGTTGAAGGGGCCCAAGGGGCGGGGGGCGGTATCTTC	CSVEGAQGAGGGIF
-	TRBV28	TRBJ1-1	-	TGTGCCAGCAGTTTGAGGACTGAAGCTTTCTTT	CASSLRTEAFF
-	TRBV27	TRBJ2-7	-	TGTGCCAGCAGTTTATTTCAGGGCTACGAGCAGTACTTC	CASSLFQGYEQYF
TRBD1	TRBV5-1	TRBJ1-1	-	TGCGCCAGCAGCTTGGCCTGGCCGGACAGGGACGGATCTGAAGCTTTCTTT	CASSLAWPDRDGSEAFF
-	TRBV2	TRBJ1-6	-	TGTGCCAGCAGTAACCGCGGGACCCTTTATAATTCACCCCTCCACTTT	CASSNRGTLYNSPLHF
TRBD1	TRBV7-9	TRBJ1-6	few	TGTGCCAGCAGCTCCGAAACAGGGGACTATAATTCACCCCTCCACTTT	CASSSETGDYNSPLHF
-	TRBV5-4	TRBJ2-1	once	TGTGCCAGCAGCTTGAGCACAGGGCCCTACAATGAGCAGTTCTTC	CASSLSTGPYNEQFF
TRBD1	TRBV5-6	TRBJ1-5	few	TGTGCCAGCCAACAGGGGGCATTGACTGGTCAGCCCCAGCATTTT	CASQQGALTGQPQHF
-	TRBV29-1	TRBJ2-7	-	TGCAGCGTTGGAGGGCACACCGTTTACGAGCAGTACTTC	CSVGGHTVYEQYF
TRBD1	TRBV4-2	TRBJ2-7	few	TGTGCCAGCAGCCAGGAAATGGGGAACAGGGGGGTATACGAGCAGTACTTC	CASSQEMGNRGVYEQYF